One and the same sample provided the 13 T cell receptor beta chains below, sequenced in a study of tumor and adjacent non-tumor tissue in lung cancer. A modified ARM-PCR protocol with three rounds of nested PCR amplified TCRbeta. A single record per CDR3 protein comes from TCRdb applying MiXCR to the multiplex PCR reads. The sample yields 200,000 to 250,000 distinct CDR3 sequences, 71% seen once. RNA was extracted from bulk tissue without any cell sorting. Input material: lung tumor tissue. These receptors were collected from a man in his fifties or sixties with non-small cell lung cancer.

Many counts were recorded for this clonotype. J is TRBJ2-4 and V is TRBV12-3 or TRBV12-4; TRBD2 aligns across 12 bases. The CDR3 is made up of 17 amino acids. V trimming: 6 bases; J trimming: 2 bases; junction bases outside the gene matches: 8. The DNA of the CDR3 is TGTGCCAGCAGCCCTAGCGGGAGGGCGGAGACCAAAAACATTCAGTACTTC. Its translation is CASSPSGRAETKNIQYF.

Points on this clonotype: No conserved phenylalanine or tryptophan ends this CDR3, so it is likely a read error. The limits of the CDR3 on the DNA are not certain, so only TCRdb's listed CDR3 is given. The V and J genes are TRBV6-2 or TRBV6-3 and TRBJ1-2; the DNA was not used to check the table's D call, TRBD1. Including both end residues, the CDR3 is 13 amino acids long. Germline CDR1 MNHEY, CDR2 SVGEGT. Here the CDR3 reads CSSSEGQDYGNTS.

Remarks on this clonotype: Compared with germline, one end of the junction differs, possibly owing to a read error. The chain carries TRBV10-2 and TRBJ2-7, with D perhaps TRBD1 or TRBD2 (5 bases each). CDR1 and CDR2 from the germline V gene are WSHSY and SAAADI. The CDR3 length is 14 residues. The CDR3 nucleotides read TGCGTCAGCAGAGAGCGGACATTGTCCTACGAGCAGTACTTC. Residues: CVSRERTLSYEQYF.

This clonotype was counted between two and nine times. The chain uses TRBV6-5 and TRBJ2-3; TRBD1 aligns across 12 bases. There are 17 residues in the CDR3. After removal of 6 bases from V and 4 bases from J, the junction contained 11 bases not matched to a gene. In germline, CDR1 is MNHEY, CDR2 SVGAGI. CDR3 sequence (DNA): TGTGCCAGCAGCTCCAGGGGGACAGGGGGCCGTCCAGATACGCAGTATTTT. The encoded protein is CASSSRGTGGRPDTQYF.

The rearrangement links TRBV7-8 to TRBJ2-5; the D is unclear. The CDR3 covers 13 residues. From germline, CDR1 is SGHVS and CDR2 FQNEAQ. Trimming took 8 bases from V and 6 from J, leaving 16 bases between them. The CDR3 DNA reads TGTGCCAGCGCCTTAAAGGTAGAAAAGACCCAGTACTTC. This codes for CASALKVEKTQYF. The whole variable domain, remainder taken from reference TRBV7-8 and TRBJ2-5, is GAGVSQSPRYKVAKRGQDVALRCDPISGHVSLFWYQQALGQGPEFLTYFQNEAQLDKSGLPSDRFFAERPEGSVSTLKIQRTQQEDSAVYLCASALKVEKTQYFGPGTRLLVL.

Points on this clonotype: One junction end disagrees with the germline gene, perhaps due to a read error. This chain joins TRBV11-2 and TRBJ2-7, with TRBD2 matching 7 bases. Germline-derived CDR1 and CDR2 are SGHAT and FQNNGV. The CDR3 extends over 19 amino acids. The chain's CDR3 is CASSLDWAAFTGGPYKQYF. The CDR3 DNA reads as TGTGCCAGCAGTCTCGATTGGGCAGCTTTTACGGGGGGACCCTACAAGCAGTACTTC.

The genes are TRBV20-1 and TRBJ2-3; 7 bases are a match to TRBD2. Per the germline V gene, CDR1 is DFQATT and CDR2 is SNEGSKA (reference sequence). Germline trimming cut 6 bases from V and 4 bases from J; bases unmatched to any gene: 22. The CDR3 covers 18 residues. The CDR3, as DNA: TGCAGTGCCCTCGACGGGGGGATGTGCCGGGAGGACCCAGATACGCAGTATTTT. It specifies CSALDGGMCREDPDTQYF.

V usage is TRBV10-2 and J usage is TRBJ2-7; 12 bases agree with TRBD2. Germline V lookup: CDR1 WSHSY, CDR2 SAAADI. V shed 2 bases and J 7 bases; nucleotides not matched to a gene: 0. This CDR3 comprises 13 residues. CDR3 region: CASSETSGREQYF. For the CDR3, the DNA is TGCGCCAGCAGTGAGACTAGCGGGAGGGAGCAGTACTTC.

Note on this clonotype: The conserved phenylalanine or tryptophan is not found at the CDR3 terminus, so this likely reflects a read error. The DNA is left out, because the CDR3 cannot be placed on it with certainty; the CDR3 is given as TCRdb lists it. The CDR3 loop reads CSIDSAGGPWNEQLI. The rearrangement uses TRBV20-1 and TRBJ2-1; TRBD2 reflects the table's D call only, with no check against the DNA. The V gene's germline CDR1 is DFQATT and CDR2 SNEGSKA (reference sequence). The CDR3 totals 15 residues, both ends included.

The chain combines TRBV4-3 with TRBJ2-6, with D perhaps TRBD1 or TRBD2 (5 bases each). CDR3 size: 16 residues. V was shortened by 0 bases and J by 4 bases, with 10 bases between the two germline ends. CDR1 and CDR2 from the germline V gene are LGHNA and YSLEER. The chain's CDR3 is CASSQDLGVGANVLTF. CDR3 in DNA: TGCGCCAGCAGCCAAGATCTGGGGGTCGGGGCCAACGTCCTGACTTTC.

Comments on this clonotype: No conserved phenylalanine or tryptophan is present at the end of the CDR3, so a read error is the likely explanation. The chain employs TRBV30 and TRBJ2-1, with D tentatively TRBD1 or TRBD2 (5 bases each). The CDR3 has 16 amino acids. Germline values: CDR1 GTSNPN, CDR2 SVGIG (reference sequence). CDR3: CAWSEGTRGAFDEQFS. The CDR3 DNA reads TGTGCTTGGAGTGAGGGAACAAGGGGCGCGTTCGATGAGCAGTTCTCC.

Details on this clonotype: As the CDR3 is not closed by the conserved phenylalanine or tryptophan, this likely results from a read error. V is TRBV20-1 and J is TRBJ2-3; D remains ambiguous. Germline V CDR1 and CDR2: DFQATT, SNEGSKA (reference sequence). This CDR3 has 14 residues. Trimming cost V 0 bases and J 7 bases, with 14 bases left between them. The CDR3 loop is CSARDAIGPNTQYS. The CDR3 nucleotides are TGCAGTGCTAGAGATGCGATAGGCCCAAATACGCAGTATTCT.

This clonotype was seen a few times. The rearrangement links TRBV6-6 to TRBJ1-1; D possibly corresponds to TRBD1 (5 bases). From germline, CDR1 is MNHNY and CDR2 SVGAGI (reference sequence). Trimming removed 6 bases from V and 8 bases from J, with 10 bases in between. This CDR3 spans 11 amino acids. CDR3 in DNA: TGTGCCAGCAGGGCCCAGGGCGAAGCTTTCTTT. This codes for CASRAQGEAFF.